The 29 T cell receptor beta chains below were found in one sample sequenced in a study of T cells in Graves' hyperthyroidism and ophthalmopathy. Template material for amplifying TCR beta CDR3 regions consisted of RNA transcripts. An initial round of RT-PCR targeting the TCR CDR3 relied on the HTBI primer set. MiXCR, applied by TCRdb to the multiplex PCR reads, yields one record per CDR3 protein. The sample includes roughly 840,000 distinct CDR3 sequences, over 35% of them seen just once. Sequenced material: blood. These receptors were obtained from a man in his late teens or twenties with Graves' hyperthyroidism.

This clonotype was found a few times. The chain links TRBV4-2 to TRBJ2-5; a possible D gene is TRBD1 (6 bases). Trimming removed 1 base at V and 0 bases at J, with 15 bases between. Looked up from germline, CDR1 is LGHNA and CDR2 is YNFKEQ. CDR3 length: 17 residues. The CDR3 DNA sequence: TGTGCCAGCAGCCAAGCCAACCGGGACACGTACCAAGAGACCCAGTACTTC. It codes for CASSQANRDTYQETQYF.

The J gene is TRBJ2-7, the V gene TRBV2; weak D call: TRBD2 (6 bases). V was shortened by 5 bases and J by 3 bases, with 14 bases between the two germline ends. Germline V CDR1 and CDR2: SNHLY, FYNNEI. The CDR3 loop spans 14 amino acids. CDR3 sequence reads: CASSYSSGVYEQYF. The CDR3 region has the DNA TGTGCCAGCAGTTACTCGTCGGGGGTCTACGAGCAGTACTTC.

This clonotype appeared a few times. The rearrangement uses TRBV7-9 and TRBJ1-4; perhaps TRBD1 as D (5 bases). Germline assignment: CDR1 SEHNR and CDR2 FQNEAQ (reference sequence). Between the trimmed V and J ends, which lost 5 bases and 5 bases, there was a span of 12 bases. The CDR3 loop spans 14 amino acids. In DNA, the CDR3 is TGTGCCAGCAGCCGGGGAGGGGTAAATGAAAAACTGTTTTTT. Its translation is CASSRGGVNEKLFF.

In its sample, this clonotype was seen a few times. V is TRBV6-5 and J is TRBJ1-3, with a weak D call TRBD1 (6 bases). The CDR3 is 13 amino acids. V was clipped by 7 bases and J by 0 bases, with 7 bases between them. CDR1 and CDR2 (germline): MNHEY, SVGAGI. The CDR3 DNA is TGTGCCAGCAAGGGACACTCTGGAAACACCATATATTTT. Translated: CASKGHSGNTIYF.

This clonotype was counted only a few times. The rearrangement links TRBV29-1 to TRBJ1-2; D unclear. V was shortened by 4 bases and J by 4 bases, with 10 bases between the two germline ends. From germline, CDR1 is SQVTM and CDR2 ANQGSEA. CDR3 length: 12 residues. This CDR3 reads CSVAEQTYGYTF. CDR3 DNA: TGCAGCGTTGCGGAACAGACCTATGGCTACACCTTC.

Comments on this clonotype: A read error may explain this, as a much larger clone is one base away. The genes are TRBV7-3 and TRBJ2-2; TRBD2 might be the D (6 bases). From germline, CDR1 is SGHTA and CDR2 FQGTGA. There are 14 residues in the CDR3. CDR3 sequence reads: CASSFSQDTGGLFF. In nucleotides, the CDR3 is TGTGCCAGCAGCTTCTCCCAGGATACCGGGGGGCTGTTTTTT.

At least ten counts were recorded for this clonotype. This chain connects TRBV29-1 to TRBJ2-2; a possible D gene is TRBD1 (5 bases). CDR1 is SQVTM and CDR2 is ANQGSEA in the germline V gene. V was trimmed by 6 bases and J by 2 bases, leaving 10 bases between them. The CDR3 length is 13 residues. The CDR3 reads CSVFDSNTGELFF. The CDR3 DNA reads TGCAGCGTGTTTGACAGTAACACCGGGGAGCTGTTTTTT.

Worth noting for this clonotype: The junction departs from germline at one end; a sequencing error may be responsible. The chain employs TRBV5-1 and TRBJ1-1; 7 bases fit TRBD1. Per germline, CDR1 SGHRS and CDR2 YFSETQ. This CDR3 has 14 amino acids. CDR3 residues: CASSPGQRNTEVFF. For the CDR3, the DNA is TGCGCCAGCAGCCCGGGACAGAGGAACACTGAAGTTTTCTTT.

This clonotype has a count of ten or more. The rearrangement joins TRBV7-2 to TRBJ2-7, with unresolved D. From germline, CDR1 is SGHTA and CDR2 FQGNSA. This CDR3 is 16 amino acids long. The V end was cut by 3 bases, the J end by 5 bases, with 20 bases between. Here the CDR3 reads CASSFFSVPPGHEQYF. Here the CDR3 DNA reads TGTGCCAGCAGCTTTTTTTCCGTCCCGCCGGGCCACGAGCAGTACTTC. Filled out from reference TRBV7-2 and TRBJ2-7, the complete variable domain reads GAGVSQSPSNKVTEKGKDVELRCDPISGHTALYWYRQSLGQGLEFLIYFQGNSAPDKSGLPSDRFSAERTGGSVSTLTIQRTQQEDSAVYLCASSFFSVPPGHEQYFGPGTRLTVT.

The chain carries TRBV24-1 and TRBJ1-2; D unresolved. With 4 bases removed from V and 2 bases from J, the gap between germline ends came to 13 bases. The CDR3 runs 15 residues. From germline, CDR1 is KGHDR and CDR2 SFDVKD. As DNA, the CDR3 is TGTGCCACCAGTGACCCGCCGGCAGGCAACTATGGCTACACCTTC. This gives the protein CATSDPPAGNYGYTF.

This clonotype has just a few counts. The V gene is TRBV7-3, the J gene TRBJ2-5, with TRBD2 matching over 11 bases. CDR1 SGHTA and CDR2 FQGTGA come from the germline V gene. The CDR3 totals 17 residues. Trimming at V came to 3 bases and at J to 1 base, leaving 7 bases not matched to a gene. DNA of the CDR3: TGTGCCAGCAGCTTCCCTACCGGGACTAGCGGCCAAGAGACCCAGTACTTC. Translating gives CASSFPTGTSGQETQYF.

CDR3: CASSIQGARYEQYF. For the CDR3, the DNA is TGTGCCAGCAGCATACAGGGGGCGCGGTACGAGCAGTACTTC. This sequence joins TRBV2 and TRBJ2-7; TRBD1 aligns across 9 bases. Germline V gene data show CDR1 as SNHLY and CDR2 as FYNNEI. The CDR3 is 14 amino acids. V shed 6 bases and J 4 bases; nucleotides not matched to a gene: 7.

The V gene is TRBV7-7, the J gene TRBJ2-7, with 9 bases identical to TRBD1. Trimming removed 10 bases from V and 9 bases from J; junction bases left unmatched: 19. The CDR3 contains 15 residues. Germline V lookup: CDR1 SSHAT, CDR2 FNYEAQ (reference sequence). DNA of the CDR3: TGTGCCATCAGTTTCTCGGGACAGGGTCCTCAGGGGCAGTACTTC. This sequence encodes CAISFSGQGPQGQYF.

The table lists this clonotype with a few counts. The V and J genes are TRBV7-2 and TRBJ2-7; 9 nucleotides line up with TRBD2. The CDR3 length is 16 residues. Germline V gene data show CDR1 as SGHTA and CDR2 as FQGNSA. With 1 base clipped from V and 5 bases from J, the junction kept 9 bases outside the gene matches. The CDR3 nucleotides read TGTGCCAGCAGCTTAGGCCCAGCGGGAGGAGAGAACGAGCAGTACTTC. It translates to CASSLGPAGGENEQYF.

The chain joins TRBV12-3 or TRBV12-4 to TRBJ1-4; TRBD1 matches 10 bases. V gave up 5 bases and J gave up 7 bases; unmatched junction bases: 10. The length of the CDR3 is 16 residues. CDR3 residues: CASSPPDRGNTEKLFF. CDR3 sequence (DNA): TGTGCCAGCAGTCCACCGGACAGGGGGAACACTGAAAAACTGTTTTTT.

This clonotype appeared many times. The chain is built from TRBV29-1 and TRBJ2-5, with 12 bases identical to TRBD1. Germline loops: CDR1 SQVTM, CDR2 ANQGSEA. This CDR3 is built from 15 residues. The trim removed 7 bases at V and 4 bases at J, leaving 10 bases unmatched. CDR3 sequence (DNA): TGCAGCGCGGGACAGGGGGCATTAGGGGCAGAGACCCAGTACTTC. Its protein is CSAGQGALGAETQYF. Variable domain in full (rest from reference TRBV29-1 and TRBJ2-5): SAVISQKPSRDICQRGTSLTIQCQVDSQVTMMFWYRQQPGQSLTLIATANQGSEATYESGFVIDKFPISRPNLTFSTLTVSNMSPEDSSIYLCSAGQGALGAETQYFGPGTRLLVL.

V is TRBV4-3 and J is TRBJ1-1, with D unresolved. This CDR3 spans 14 amino acids. Germline CDR1 reads LGHNA; CDR2 reads YSLEER. V lost 1 base and J lost 11, with 17 bases in between. The CDR3 DNA is TGCGCCAGCAGCCAAGGCCGGCAGTACGATACGGCTTTCTTT. Translating gives CASSQGRQYDTAFF.

This clonotype showed up just a few times. The gene calls are TRBV7-8 and TRBJ1-4; D is possibly TRBD1 (6 bases). The CDR3 is 15 amino acids. Germline CDR1 reads SGHVS; CDR2 reads FQNEAQ. The V end was cut by 0 bases, the J end by 8 bases, with 13 bases between. Written as DNA, the CDR3 is TGTGCCAGCAGCTTAGCAGGGGGGTTAGGGGAAAAACTGTTTTTT. Translating gives CASSLAGGLGEKLFF.

This clonotype was observed a handful of times. This rearrangement joins TRBV12-3 or TRBV12-4 to TRBJ2-5, with D maybe TRBD1 (6 bases). The CDR3 length is 12 residues. The ends were cut back, 7 bases at V and 3 bases at J, with 9 bases in the middle. The CDR3 nucleotides are TGTGCCAGCACCGGGACAAAAGAGACCCAGTACTTC. Translation gives CASTGTKETQYF.

A single count supports this clonotype. The chain combines TRBV5-1 with TRBJ2-7; 9 positions agree with TRBD1. This CDR3 spans 14 amino acids. Germline lookup yields CDR1 SGHRS and CDR2 YFSETQ. After removal of 6 bases from V and 2 bases from J, the junction contained 6 bases not matched to a gene. The chain's CDR3 is CASNVGTGTYEQYF. The CDR3 DNA reads TGCGCCAGCAACGTCGGGACAGGGACCTACGAGCAGTACTTC.

In its sample, this clonotype was seen once. This may stem from a read error, because a much larger clone lies one nucleotide away. The rearrangement joins TRBV7-2 to TRBJ2-5; 10 bases map to TRBD1. The V gene's germline CDR1 is SGHTA and CDR2 FQGNSA. The CDR3 has 14 amino acids. The CDR3 coding sequence is TGTGCCAGCAGCGGGGGACAGGGGCGAGAGGCCCAGTACTTC. Amino acid sequence: CASSGGQGREAQYF. Combining the CDR3 with reference TRBV7-2 and TRBJ2-5 gives the whole variable domain GAGVSQSPSNKVTEKGKDVELRCDPISGHTALYWYRQSLGQGLEFLIYFQGNSAPDKSGLPSDRFSAERTGGSVSTLTIQRTQQEDSAVYLCASSGGQGREAQYFGPGTRLLVL.

This chain joins TRBV2 and TRBJ1-2; 8 bases fit TRBD1. The germline V gene has CDR1 SNHLY and CDR2 FYNNEI. The CDR3 runs 14 residues. The J segment lost 7 bases and the V segment lost 6 bases, leaving 10 bases of the junction unmatched. This CDR3 reads CASSPVDRVLGYTF. The CDR3 DNA reads TGTGCCAGCAGCCCCGTGGACAGGGTGCTTGGCTACACCTTC.

Points on this clonotype: Relative to the germline gene, one junction end is altered; a read error may explain this. The J gene is TRBJ1-5, the V gene TRBV10-3; D unclear. CDR1 ENHRY and CDR2 SYGVKD come from the germline V gene. The CDR3 has 15 amino acids. CDR3 in amino acids: CASSLESSGKETQHF. CDR3 nucleotide sequence: TGTGCCAGCAGTTTAGAGTCTAGCGGGAAAGAGACCCAGCATTTT.

The V and J genes are TRBV19 and TRBJ1-4, with a tentative D call TRBD1 (5 bases). Trimming shortened V by 5 bases and J by 5 bases, and 9 bases separated the two germline ends. Per germline, CDR1 LNHDA and CDR2 SQIVND (reference sequence). CDR3 length: 13 residues. The CDR3 here is CASSVAGNEKLFF. Written as DNA, the CDR3 is TGTGCCAGTAGTGTGGCAGGGAATGAAAAACTGTTTTTT.

This clonotype was seen a handful of times. Here the CDR3 DNA reads TGTGCCAGCAGTTTAAACCCCCGACTCATGGACCTCCACTTT. It is translated as CASSLNPRLMDLHF. The chain employs TRBV6-5 and TRBJ1-6; D is unclear. CDR3 length: 14 residues. Germline V gene sequence: CDR1 MNHEY, CDR2 SVGAGI. Trimming removed 4 bases at V and 15 bases at J, with 19 bases between.

There are a few counts of this clonotype. V gene TRBV5-5 combines with J gene TRBJ2-5; 8 bases fit TRBD2. The CDR3 is made up of 16 amino acids. Losses at the gene ends were 1 base for V and 3 bases for J; bases not matched to a gene: 8. Germline CDR1 and CDR2: SGHKS and YYEKEE (reference sequence). CDR3 nucleotides: TGTGCCAGCAGCTTGAAATACGGGGGGGCCGAAGAGACCCAGTACTTC. It specifies CASSLKYGGAEETQYF.

A single count supports this clonotype. The chain is built from TRBV10-3 and TRBJ2-7, with 10 bases lining up with TRBD2. With 4 bases clipped from V and 7 bases from J, the junction kept 13 bases outside the gene matches. CDR3 length equals 16 residues. CDR1 and CDR2 (germline): ENHRY, SYGVKD. In DNA form, the CDR3 reads TGTGCCATCAGTGGGAGAGCGGGAGGGCCCTCGGGGGAGCAGTACTTC. As protein: CAISGRAGGPSGEQYF.

This clonotype was recorded many times. V gene TRBV25-1 combines with J gene TRBJ1-1; D gene ambiguous. The CDR3 extends over 13 amino acids. CDR1 MGHDK and CDR2 SYGVNS come from the germline V gene. Trimming shortened V by 1 base and J by 1 base, and 4 bases separated the two germline ends. The CDR3 spells CASSEFANTEAFF. DNA of the CDR3: TGTGCCAGCAGTGAATTCGCGAACACTGAAGCTTTCTTT. The entire variable domain, with the rest obtained from reference TRBV25-1 and TRBJ1-1, is as follows: EADIYQTPRYLVIGTGKKITLECSQTMGHDKMYWYQQDPGMELHLIHYSYGVNSTEKGDLSSESTVSRIRTEHFPLTLESARPSHTSQYLCASSEFANTEAFFGQGTRLTVV.

The V and J genes are TRBV24-1 and TRBJ1-2, with TRBD1 matching 7 bases. The CDR3 loop spans 14 amino acids. V gave up 10 bases and J gave up 3 bases; unmatched junction bases: 10. The germline V gene has CDR1 KGHDR and CDR2 SFDVKD. CDR3 nucleotide sequence: TGTGCCACTAGATCTACAGGGGCGGACTATGGCTACACCTTC. It specifies CATRSTGADYGYTF.